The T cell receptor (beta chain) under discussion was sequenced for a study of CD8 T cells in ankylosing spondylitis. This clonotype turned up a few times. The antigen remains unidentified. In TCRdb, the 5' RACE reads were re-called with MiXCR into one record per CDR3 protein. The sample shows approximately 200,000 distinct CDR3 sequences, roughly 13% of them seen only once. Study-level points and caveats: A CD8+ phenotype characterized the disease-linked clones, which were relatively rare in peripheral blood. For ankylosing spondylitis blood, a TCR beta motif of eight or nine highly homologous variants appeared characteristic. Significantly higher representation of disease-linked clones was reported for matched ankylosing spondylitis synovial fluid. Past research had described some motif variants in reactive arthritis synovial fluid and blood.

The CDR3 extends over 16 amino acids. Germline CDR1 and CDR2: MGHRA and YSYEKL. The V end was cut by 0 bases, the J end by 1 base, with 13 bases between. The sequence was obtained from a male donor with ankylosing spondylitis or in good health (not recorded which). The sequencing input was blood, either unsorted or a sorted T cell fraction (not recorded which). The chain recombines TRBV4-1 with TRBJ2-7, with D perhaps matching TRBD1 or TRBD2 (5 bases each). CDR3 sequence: CASSQDWGTQSYEQYF. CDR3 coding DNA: TGCGCCAGCAGCCAAGATTGGGGGACCCAATCCTACGAGCAGTACTTC.